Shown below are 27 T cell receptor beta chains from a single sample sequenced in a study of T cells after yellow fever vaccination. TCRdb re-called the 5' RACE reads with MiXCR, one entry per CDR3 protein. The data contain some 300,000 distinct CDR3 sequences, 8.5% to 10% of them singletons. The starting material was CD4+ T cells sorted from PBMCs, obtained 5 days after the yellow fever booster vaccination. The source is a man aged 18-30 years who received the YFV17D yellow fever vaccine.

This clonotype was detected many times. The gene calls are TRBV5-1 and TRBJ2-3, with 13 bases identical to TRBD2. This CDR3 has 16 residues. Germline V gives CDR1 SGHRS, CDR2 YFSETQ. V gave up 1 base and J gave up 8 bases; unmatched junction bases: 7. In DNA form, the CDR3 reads TGCGCCAGCAGCTTGTATACTAGCGGGGGGGCAATTACGCAGTATTTT. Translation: CASSLYTSGGAITQYF.

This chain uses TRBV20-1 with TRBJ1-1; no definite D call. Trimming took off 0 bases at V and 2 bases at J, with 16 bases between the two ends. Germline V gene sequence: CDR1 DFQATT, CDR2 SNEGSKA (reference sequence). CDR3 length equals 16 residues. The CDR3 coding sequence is TGCAGTGCTAGAGATCCCCGGAGAGGCCCCAACACTGAAGCTTTCTTT. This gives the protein CSARDPRRGPNTEAFF.

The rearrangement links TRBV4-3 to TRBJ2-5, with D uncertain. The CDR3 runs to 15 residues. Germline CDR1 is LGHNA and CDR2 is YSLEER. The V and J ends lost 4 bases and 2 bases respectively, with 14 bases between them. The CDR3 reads CASSLAYGGQETQYF. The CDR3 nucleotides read TGCGCCAGCAGCCTCGCTTATGGCGGTCAAGAGACCCAGTACTTC.

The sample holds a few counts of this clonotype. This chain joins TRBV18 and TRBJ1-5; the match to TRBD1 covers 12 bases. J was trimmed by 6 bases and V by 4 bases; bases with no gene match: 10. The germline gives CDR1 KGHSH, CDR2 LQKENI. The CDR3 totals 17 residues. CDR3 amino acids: CASSLSGTGGFGQPQHF. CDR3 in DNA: TGTGCCAGCTCACTTTCCGGGACAGGGGGCTTCGGTCAGCCCCAGCATTTT.

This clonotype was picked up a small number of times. The DNA for the CDR3 is TGTGCCAGCAGCAGGCAGGGCAAAAGGATAAGCACAGATACGCAGTATTTT. Encoded protein: CASSRQGKRISTDTQYF. This chain uses TRBV7-2 with TRBJ2-3, with D perhaps matching TRBD1 (5 bases). With 5 bases removed from V and 0 bases from J, the gap between germline ends came to 18 bases. The V gene's germline CDR1 is SGHTA and CDR2 FQGNSA. The CDR3 totals 17 residues.

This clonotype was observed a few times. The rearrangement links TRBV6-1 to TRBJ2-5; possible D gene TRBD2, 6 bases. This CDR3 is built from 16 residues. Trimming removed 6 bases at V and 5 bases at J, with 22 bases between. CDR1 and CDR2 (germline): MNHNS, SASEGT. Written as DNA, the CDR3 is TGTGCCAGCAGCGCAATGTCACTAGCCGGGACGGAGACCCAGTACTTC. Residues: CASSAMSLAGTETQYF.

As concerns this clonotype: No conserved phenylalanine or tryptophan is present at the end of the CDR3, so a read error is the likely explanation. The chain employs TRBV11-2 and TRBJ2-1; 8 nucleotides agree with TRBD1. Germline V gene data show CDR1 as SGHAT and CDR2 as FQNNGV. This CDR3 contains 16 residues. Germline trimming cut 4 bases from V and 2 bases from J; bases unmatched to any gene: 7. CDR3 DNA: TGTGCCAGCAGCTCACTCACAGGGGGTCCCTACAATGAGCAGTTCTTA. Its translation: CASSSLTGGPYNEQFL.

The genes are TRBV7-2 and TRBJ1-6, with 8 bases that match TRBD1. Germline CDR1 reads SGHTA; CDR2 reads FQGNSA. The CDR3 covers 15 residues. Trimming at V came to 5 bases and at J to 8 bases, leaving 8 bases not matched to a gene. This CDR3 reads CASSLGQGLYSPLHF. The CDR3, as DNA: TGTGCCAGCAGCCTCGGACAGGGTTTATATTCACCCCTCCACTTT.

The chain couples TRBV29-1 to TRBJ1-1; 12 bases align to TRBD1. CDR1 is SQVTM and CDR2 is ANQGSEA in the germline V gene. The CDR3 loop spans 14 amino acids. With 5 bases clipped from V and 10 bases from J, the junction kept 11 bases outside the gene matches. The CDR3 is CSVPGQGAYSSAFF. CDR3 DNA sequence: TGCAGCGTTCCGGGACAGGGGGCCTACAGCTCAGCTTTCTTT.

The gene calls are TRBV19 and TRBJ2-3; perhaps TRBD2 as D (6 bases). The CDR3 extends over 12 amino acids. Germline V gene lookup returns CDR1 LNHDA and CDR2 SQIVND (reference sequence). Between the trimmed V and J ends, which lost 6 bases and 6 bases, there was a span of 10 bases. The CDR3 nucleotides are TGTGCCAGTAGACTCAGCGGGGATACGCAGTATTTT. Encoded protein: CASRLSGDTQYF.

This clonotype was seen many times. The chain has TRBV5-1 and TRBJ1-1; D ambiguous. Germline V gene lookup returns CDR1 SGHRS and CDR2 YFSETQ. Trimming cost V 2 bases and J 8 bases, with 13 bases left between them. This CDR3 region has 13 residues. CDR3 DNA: TGCGCCAGCAGCTTCGGGCCAAACGTCGAAGCTTTCTTT. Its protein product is CASSFGPNVEAFF.

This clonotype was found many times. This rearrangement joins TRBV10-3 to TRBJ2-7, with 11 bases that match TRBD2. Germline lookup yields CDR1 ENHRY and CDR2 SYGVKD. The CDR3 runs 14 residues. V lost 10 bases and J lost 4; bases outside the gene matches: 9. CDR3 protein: CATAPTSGGYEQYV. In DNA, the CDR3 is TGTGCCACCGCCCCCACTAGCGGGGGTTACGAGCAGTACGTC.

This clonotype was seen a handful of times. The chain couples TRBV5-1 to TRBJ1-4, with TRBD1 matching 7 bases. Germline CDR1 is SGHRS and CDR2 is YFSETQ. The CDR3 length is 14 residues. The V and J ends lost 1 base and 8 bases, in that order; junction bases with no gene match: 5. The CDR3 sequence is CASSLSQGEEKLFF. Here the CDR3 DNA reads TGCGCCAGCAGCTTGTCTCAGGGGGAGGAAAAACTGTTTTTT.

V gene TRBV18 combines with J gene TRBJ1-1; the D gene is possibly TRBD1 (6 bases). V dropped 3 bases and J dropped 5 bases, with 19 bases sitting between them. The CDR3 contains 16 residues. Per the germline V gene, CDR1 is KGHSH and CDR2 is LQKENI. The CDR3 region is CASSPKRDIIVTEAFF. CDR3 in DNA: TGTGCCAGCTCACCGAAGAGGGACATAATCGTGACTGAAGCTTTCTTT.

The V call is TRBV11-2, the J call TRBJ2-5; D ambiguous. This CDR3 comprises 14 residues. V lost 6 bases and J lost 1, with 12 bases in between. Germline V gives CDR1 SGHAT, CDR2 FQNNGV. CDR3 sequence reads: CASSRAARQETQYF. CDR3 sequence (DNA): TGTGCCAGCAGTCGGGCGGCACGCCAAGAGACCCAGTACTTC.

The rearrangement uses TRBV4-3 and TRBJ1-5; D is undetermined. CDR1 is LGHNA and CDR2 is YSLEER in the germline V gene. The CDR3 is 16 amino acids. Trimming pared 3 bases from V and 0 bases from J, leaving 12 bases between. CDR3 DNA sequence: TGCGCCAGCAGCCAGGAGTTTTTGTATAGCAATCAGCCCCAGCATTTT. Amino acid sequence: CASSQEFLYSNQPQHF.

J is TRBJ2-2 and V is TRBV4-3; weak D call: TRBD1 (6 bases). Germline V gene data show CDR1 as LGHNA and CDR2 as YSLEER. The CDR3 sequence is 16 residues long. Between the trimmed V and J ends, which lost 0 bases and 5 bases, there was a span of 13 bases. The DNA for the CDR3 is TGCGCCAGCAGCCAAGATGCCTACAGGGTTACCGGGGAGCTGTTTTTT. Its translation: CASSQDAYRVTGELFF.

This CDR3 is CASGLGIEAFF. Written as DNA, the CDR3 is TGTGCTAGTGGTTTGGGAATCGAAGCTTTCTTT. The chain combines TRBV12-5 with TRBJ1-1; unclear D gene. The CDR3 totals 11 residues. Germline values: CDR1 LGHNT, CDR2 FRNRAP. V shed 1 base and J shed 8 bases, with 5 bases lying between them.

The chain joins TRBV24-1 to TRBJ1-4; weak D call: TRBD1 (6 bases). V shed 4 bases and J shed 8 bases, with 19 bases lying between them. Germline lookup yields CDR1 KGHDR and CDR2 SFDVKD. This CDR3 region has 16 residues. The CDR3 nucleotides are TGTGCCACCAGTGAGGGAAGCAGGGGTGACGGAGAAAAACTGTTTTTT. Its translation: CATSEGSRGDGEKLFF.

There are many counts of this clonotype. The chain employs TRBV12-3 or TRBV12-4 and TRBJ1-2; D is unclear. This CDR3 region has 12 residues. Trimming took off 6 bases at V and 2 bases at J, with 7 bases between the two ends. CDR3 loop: CASSPDNYGYTF. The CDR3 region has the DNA TGTGCCAGCAGCCCGGACAACTATGGCTACACCTTC.

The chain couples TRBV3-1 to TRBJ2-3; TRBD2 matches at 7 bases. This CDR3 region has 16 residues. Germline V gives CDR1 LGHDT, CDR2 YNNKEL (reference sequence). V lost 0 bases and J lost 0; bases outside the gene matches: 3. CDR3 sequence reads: CASSQERGSSTDTQYF. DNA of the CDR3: TGTGCCAGCAGCCAAGAGCGGGGGTCTAGCACAGATACGCAGTATTTT.

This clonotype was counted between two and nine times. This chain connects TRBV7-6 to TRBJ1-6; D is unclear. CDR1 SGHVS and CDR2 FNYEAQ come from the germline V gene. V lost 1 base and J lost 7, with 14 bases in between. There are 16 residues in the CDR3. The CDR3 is CASSLEALEGNSPLHF. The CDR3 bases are TGTGCCAGCAGCTTAGAGGCCCTGGAGGGAAATTCACCCCTCCACTTT. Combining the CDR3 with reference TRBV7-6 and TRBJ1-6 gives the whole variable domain GAGVSQSPRYKVTKRGQDVALRCDPISGHVSLYWYRQALGQGPEFLTYFNYEAQQDKSGLPNDRFSAERPEGSISTLTIQRTEQRDSAMYRCASSLEALEGNSPLHFGNGTRLTVT.

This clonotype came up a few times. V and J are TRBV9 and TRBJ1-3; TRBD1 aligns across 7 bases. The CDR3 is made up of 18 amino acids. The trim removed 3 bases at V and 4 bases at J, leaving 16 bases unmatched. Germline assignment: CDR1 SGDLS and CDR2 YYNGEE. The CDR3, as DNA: TGTGCCAGCAGCGACAACCTTCAGGGGGGATCGGGCGGAAACACCATATATTTT. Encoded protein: CASSDNLQGGSGGNTIYF.

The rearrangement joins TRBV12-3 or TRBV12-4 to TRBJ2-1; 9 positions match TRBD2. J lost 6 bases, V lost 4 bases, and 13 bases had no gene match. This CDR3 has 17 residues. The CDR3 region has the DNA TGTGCCAGCAGTTCGTTGCGGGGGGGCGTGAGGTCCAATGAGCAGTTCTTC. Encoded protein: CASSSLRGGVRSNEQFF.

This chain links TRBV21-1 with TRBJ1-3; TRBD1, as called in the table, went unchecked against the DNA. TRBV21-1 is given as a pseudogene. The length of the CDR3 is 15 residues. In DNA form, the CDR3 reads TGTGCCAGCAGCAAAGTGACAGGGGGCTGCTACACCATATATTTT. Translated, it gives CASSKVTGGCYTIYF.

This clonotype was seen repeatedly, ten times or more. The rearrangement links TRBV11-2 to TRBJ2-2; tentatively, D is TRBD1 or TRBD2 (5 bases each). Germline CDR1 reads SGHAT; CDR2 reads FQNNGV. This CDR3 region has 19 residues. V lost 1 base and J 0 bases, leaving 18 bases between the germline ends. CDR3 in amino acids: CASSLAPWRWDANTGELFF. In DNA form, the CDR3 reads TGTGCCAGCAGCTTAGCCCCGTGGAGGTGGGACGCGAACACCGGGGAGCTGTTTTTT.

In DNA form, the CDR3 reads TGTGCCAGCAGTTTATCCGGCGGGGGGGCCATCGAGCAGTACTTC. Its translation is CASSLSGGGAIEQYF. The chain couples TRBV12-3 or TRBV12-4 to TRBJ2-7; 9 bases align to TRBD2. The CDR3 is made up of 15 amino acids. Germline trimming cut 2 bases from V and 6 bases from J; bases unmatched to any gene: 8.